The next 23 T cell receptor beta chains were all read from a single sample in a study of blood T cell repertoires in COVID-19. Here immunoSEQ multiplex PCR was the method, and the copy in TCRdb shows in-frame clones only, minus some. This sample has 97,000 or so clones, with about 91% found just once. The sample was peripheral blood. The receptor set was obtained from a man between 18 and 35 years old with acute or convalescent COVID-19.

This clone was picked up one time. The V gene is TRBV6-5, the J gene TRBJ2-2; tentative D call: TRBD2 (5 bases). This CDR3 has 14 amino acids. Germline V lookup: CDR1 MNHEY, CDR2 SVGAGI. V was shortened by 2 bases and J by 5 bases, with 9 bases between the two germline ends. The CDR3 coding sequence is TGTGCCAGCAGTTACGAAAGCGGAACCGGGGAGCTGTTTTTT. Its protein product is CASSYESGTGELFF.

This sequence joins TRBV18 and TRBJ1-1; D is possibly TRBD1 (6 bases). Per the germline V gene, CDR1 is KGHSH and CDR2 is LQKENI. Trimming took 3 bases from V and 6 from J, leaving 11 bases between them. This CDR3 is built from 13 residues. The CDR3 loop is CASSPGTLSEAFF. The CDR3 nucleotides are TGTGCCAGCTCACCTGGGACATTGTCTGAAGCTTTCTTT.

The DNA of the CDR3 is TGTGCCAGCAGCTTGAAACAGGGGGCCTACGAGCAGTACTTC. It specifies CASSLKQGAYEQYF. The chain links TRBV5-4 to TRBJ2-7; 8 bases are a match to TRBD1. This CDR3 spans 14 amino acids. Germline CDR1 and CDR2: SGHNT and YYREEE (reference sequence). The ends lost 1 base at V and 2 bases at J; junction bases unmatched: 2.

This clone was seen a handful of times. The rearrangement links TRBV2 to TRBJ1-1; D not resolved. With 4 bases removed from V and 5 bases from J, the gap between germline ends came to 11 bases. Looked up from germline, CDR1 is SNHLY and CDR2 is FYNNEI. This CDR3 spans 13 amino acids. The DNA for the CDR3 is TGTGCCAGCAGTGGACACCTCGGAACTGAAGCTTTCTTT. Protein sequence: CASSGHLGTEAFF.

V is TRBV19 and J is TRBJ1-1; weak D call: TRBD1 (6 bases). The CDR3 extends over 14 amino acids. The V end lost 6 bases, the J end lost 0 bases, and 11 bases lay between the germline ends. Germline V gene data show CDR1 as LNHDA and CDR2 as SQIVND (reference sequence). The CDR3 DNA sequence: TGTGCCAGTAGCCGACAGGTCATGAACACTGAAGCTTTCTTT. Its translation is CASSRQVMNTEAFF. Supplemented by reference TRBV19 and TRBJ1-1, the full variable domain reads DGGITQSPKYLFRKEGQNVTLSCEQNLNHDAMYWYRQDPGQGLRLIYYSQIVNDFQKGDIAEGYSVSREKKESFPLTVTSAQKNPTAFYLCASSRQVMNTEAFFGQGTRLTVV.

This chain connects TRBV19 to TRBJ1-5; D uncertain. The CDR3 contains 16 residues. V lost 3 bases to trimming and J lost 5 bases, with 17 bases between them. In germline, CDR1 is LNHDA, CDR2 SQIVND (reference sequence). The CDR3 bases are TGTGCCAGTAGTATCTTTGGGCAGCCGTCCGATCAGCCCCAGCATTTT. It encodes CASSIFGQPSDQPQHF.

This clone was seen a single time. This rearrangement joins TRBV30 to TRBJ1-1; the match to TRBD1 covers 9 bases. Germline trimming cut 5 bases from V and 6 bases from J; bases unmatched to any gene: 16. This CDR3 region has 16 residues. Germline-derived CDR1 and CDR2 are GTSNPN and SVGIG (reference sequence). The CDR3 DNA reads TGTGCCTGGGGAGCTCGGGACAGGGCGCCTGGTGCTGAAGCTTTCTTT. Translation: CAWGARDRAPGAEAFF.

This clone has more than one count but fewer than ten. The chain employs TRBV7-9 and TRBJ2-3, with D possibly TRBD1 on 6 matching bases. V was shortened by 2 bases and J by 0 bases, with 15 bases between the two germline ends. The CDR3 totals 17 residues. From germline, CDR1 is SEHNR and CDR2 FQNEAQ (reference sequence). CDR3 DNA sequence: TGTGCCAGCAGCTTATATAGAGGGGGAACCAGCACAGATACGCAGTATTTT. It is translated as CASSLYRGGTSTDTQYF. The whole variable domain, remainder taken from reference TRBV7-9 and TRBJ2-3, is DTGVSQNPRHKITKRGQNVTFRCDPISEHNRLYWYRQTLGQGPEFLTYFQNEAQLEKSRLLSDRFSAERPKGSFSTLEIQRTEQGDSAMYLCASSLYRGGTSTDTQYFGPGTRLTVL.

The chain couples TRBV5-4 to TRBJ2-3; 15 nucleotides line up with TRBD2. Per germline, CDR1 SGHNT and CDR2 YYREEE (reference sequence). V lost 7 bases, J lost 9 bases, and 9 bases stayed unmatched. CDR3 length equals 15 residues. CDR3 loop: CASGGTSGGRGTQYF. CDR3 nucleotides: TGTGCCAGCGGAGGGACTAGCGGGGGGAGGGGCACGCAGTATTTT.

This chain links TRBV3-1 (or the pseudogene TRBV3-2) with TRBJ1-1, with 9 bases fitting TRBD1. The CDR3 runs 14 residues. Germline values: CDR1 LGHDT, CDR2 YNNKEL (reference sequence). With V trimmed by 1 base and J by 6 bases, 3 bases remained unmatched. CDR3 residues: CASSQVGTGPEAFF. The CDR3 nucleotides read TGTGCCAGCAGCCAAGTAGGGACAGGGCCTGAAGCTTTCTTT.

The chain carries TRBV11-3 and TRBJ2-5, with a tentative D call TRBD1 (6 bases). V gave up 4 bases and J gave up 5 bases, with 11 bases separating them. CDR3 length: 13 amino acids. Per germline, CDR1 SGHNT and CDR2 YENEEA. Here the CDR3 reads CASSSQGTETQYF. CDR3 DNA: TGTGCCAGCAGCTCCCAGGGGACGGAGACCCAGTACTTC.

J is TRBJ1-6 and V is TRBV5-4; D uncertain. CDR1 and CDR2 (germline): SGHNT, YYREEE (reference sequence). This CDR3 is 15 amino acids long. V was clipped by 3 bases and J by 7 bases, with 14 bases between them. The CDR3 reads CASSYRGVQNSPLHF. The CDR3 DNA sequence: TGTGCCAGCAGCTACCGCGGGGTTCAGAATTCACCCCTCCACTTT. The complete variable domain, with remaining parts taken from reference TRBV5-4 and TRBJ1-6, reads ETGVTQSPTHLIKTRGQQVTLRCSSQSGHNTVSWYQQALGQGPQFIFQYYREEENGRGNFPPRFSGLQFPNYSSELNVNALELDDSALYLCASSYRGVQNSPLHFGNGTRLTVT.

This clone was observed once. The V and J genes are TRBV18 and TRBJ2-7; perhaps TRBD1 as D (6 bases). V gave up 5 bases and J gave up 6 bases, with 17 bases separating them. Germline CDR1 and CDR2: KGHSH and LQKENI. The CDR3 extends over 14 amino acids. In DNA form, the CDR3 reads TGTGCCAGCTCATCCAAACAGGGTTCCGGCGAGCAGTACTTC. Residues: CASSSKQGSGEQYF. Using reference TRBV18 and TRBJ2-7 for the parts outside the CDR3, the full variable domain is NAGVMQNPRHLVRRRGQEARLRCSPMKGHSHVYWYRQLPEEGLKFMVYLQKENIIDESGMPKERFSAEFPKEGPSILRIQQVVRGDSAAYFCASSSKQGSGEQYFGPGTRLTVT.

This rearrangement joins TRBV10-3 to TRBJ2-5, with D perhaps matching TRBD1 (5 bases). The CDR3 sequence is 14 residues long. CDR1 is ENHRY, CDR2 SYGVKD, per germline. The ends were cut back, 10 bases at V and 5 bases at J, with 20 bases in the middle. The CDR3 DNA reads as TGTGCCACCACCCCCTCGACTCCAGGGGAGACCCAGTACTTC. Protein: CATTPSTPGETQYF.

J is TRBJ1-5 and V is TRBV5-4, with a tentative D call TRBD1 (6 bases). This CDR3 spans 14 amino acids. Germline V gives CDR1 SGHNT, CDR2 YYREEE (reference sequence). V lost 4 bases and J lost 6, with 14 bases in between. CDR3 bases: TGTGCCAGCAGCGCTTACAGGGAGGGTCAGCCCCAGCATTTT. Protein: CASSAYREGQPQHF.

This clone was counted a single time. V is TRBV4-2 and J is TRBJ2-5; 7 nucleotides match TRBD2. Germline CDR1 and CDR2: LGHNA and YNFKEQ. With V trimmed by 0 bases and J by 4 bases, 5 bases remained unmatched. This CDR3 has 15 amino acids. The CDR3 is CASSQEEAGAETQYF. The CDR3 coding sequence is TGTGCCAGCAGCCAAGAGGAGGCGGGAGCAGAGACCCAGTACTTC.

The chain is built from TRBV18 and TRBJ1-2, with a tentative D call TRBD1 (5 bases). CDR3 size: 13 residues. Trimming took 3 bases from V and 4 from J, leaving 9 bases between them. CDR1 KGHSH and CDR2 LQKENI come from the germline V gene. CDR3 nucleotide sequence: TGTGCCAGCTCACCGACAGCCACCTATGGCTACACCTTC. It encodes CASSPTATYGYTF. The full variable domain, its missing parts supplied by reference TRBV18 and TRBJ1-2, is NAGVMQNPRHLVRRRGQEARLRCSPMKGHSHVYWYRQLPEEGLKFMVYLQKENIIDESGMPKERFSAEFPKEGPSILRIQQVVRGDSAAYFCASSPTATYGYTFGSGTRLTVV.

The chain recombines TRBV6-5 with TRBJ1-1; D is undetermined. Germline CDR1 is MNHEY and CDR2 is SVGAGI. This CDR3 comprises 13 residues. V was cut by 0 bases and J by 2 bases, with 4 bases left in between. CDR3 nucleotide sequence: TGTGCCAGCAGTTACTCCTCTAACACTGAAGCTTTCTTT. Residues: CASSYSSNTEAFF.

CDR3 residues: CASSPRRGGDEKLFF. Written as DNA, the CDR3 is TGTGCCAGTAGTCCCCGCAGGGGAGGGGATGAAAAACTGTTTTTT. This chain connects TRBV19 to TRBJ1-4; tentative D call: TRBD1 (6 bases). The CDR3 extends over 15 amino acids. Trimming stripped 5 bases from V and 6 bases from J, with 16 bases between. Germline lookup yields CDR1 LNHDA and CDR2 SQIVND (reference sequence).

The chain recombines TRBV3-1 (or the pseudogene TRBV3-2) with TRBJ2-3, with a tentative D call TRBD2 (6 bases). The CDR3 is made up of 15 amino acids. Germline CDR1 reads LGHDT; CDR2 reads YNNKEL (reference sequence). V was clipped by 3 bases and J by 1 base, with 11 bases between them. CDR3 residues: CASSQGGVGTDTQYF. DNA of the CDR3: TGTGCCAGCAGCCAGGGGGGTGTCGGCACAGATACGCAGTATTTT.

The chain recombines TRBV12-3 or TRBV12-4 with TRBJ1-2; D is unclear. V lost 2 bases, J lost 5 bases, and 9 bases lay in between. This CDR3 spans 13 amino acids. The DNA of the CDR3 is TGTGCCAGCAGTTTACTCAGCGGATATGGCTACACCTTC. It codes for CASSLLSGYGYTF.

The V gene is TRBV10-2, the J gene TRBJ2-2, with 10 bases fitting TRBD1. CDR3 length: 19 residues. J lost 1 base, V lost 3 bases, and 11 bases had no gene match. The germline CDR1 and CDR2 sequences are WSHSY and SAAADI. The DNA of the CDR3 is TGCGCCAGCAGTGATTCCCGACCGGGGACAGGGGTGAACACCGGGGAGCTGTTTTTT. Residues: CASSDSRPGTGVNTGELFF.

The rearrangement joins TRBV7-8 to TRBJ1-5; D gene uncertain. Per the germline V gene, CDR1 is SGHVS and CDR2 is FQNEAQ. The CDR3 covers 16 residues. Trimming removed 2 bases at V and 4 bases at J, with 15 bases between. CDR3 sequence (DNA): TGTGCCAGCAGCTTATCCGGGGTAGGTGGGAATCAGCCCCAGCATTTT. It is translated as CASSLSGVGGNQPQHF.